This T cell receptor beta chain originates from a study of T cells in Graves' hyperthyroidism and ophthalmopathy. Study-wide points: Blood also carried most thyroid clonotypes expanded above 0.001. A model built on 13 V-J features separated ophthalmopathy from stable hyperthyroidism.

This CDR3 region has 14 residues. Germline CDR1 and CDR2: SQVTM and ANQGSEA. With 4 bases clipped from V and 4 bases from J, the junction kept 5 bases outside the gene matches. PBMCs were sourced from roughly 10 ml fresh peripheral blood. This clonotype was detected many times. Its matching antigen is unknown. Authors of the study amplified TCR beta CDR3 regions from RNA transcripts. RT-PCR in the first round (using the HTBI primer set) targeted the TCR CDR3. TCRdb reprocessed the multiplex PCR reads via MiXCR and lists one record per CDR3 protein. The sample carries more than 300,000 distinct CDR3 sequences, approximately 14% recorded once.

The sequenced sample consisted of blood. The chain employs TRBV29-1 and TRBJ1-5; 9 bases line up with TRBD1. The receptor was isolated from a woman aged 60-75 years with Graves' hyperthyroidism. The CDR3 nucleotides are TGCAGCGTTGCCGGGACAGGGCGAAATCAGCCCCAGCATTTT. Translated: CSVAGTGRNQPQHF.